The subject of this entry is one T cell receptor beta chain. The data stem from a study of blood T cell repertoires in COVID-19. The wider study: Samples of COVID-19 (acute and convalescent) were obtained from the United States, Italy and Spain. Sources were T cells, B-cell-depleted T cells, or PBMCs; the material itself was cDNA or gDNA.

The V and J ends lost 1 base and 5 bases respectively, with 8 bases between them. This CDR3 has 13 residues. CDR1 and CDR2 (germline): LNHDA, SQIVND (reference sequence). Per the authors' pipeline: From reference gene primer amplification, estimates of nucleated cell counts were derived. Some clones are missing from TCRdb's copy, which holds only in-frame ones; the method was immunoSEQ multiplex PCR. V, J and clone size are taken as reported in that table, and D and trimming were inferred from the DNA itself. Here the sample spans 200,000 to 250,000 clones, approximately 80% being singletons. The rearrangement links TRBV19 to TRBJ1-1; the D gene is possibly TRBD1 (5 bases). This TCR was sampled from a young man with active or convalescent COVID-19. Sequencing was done on a sample of peripheral blood. The CDR3 spells CASSIAQGTEAFF. The CDR3 DNA reads as TGTGCCAGTAGTATAGCCCAGGGAACTGAAGCTTTCTTT. The whole variable domain, remainder taken from reference TRBV19 and TRBJ1-1, is DGGITQSPKYLFRKEGQNVTLSCEQNLNHDAMYWYRQDPGQGLRLIYYSQIVNDFQKGDIAEGYSVSREKKESFPLTVTSAQKNPTAFYLCASSIAQGTEAFFGQGTRLTVV.